These 32 T cell receptor beta chains originate from one sample sequenced in a study of cytomegalovirus exposure and HLA in healthy donors (dated by TCRdb to about 2017). The library was made by the immunoSEQ multiplex PCR assay. A mixture of 60 forward primers for TCR Vbeta segments and 13 reverse primers for TCR Jbeta segments was used in the multiplex PCR. Held by TCRdb, this immuneACCESS table contains in-frame sequences only and omits some clones. Under half of the omission traces to an unresolved V gene where checked; the cause of the rest is unknown. The sample table lists over 150,000 clones, about four fifths of them with a count of one. Clones ranked in the top ten supply 1% of the sample. The sequenced material came from PBMCs. All receptors come from a woman in her fifties or sixties in good health and CMV-seropositive.

The rearrangement joins TRBV5-6 to TRBJ2-1; 8 bases are a match to TRBD2. CDR3 length: 17 residues. Losses at the gene ends were 4 bases for V and 4 bases for J; bases not matched to a gene: 13. Germline-derived CDR1 and CDR2 are SGHDT and YYEEEE. Here the CDR3 reads CASSVLRGGAFYNEQFF. The CDR3 DNA reads TGTGCCAGCAGCGTACTTCGGGGGGGCGCCTTTTACAATGAGCAGTTCTTC.

In DNA form, the CDR3 reads TGTGCCAGCAGTTATAACCAAGAGACCCAGTACTTC. Translating it yields CASSYNQETQYF. This chain joins TRBV6-5 and TRBJ2-5; the D is unclear. V gave up 3 bases and J gave up 0 bases, with 2 bases separating them. The CDR3 has 12 residues. Germline CDR1 and CDR2: MNHEY and SVGAGI.

This clone was seen just once. The chain couples TRBV5-5 to TRBJ1-4, with no clear D. Between the trimmed V and J ends, which lost 0 bases and 4 bases, there was a span of 7 bases. This CDR3 has 14 amino acids. Germline V lookup: CDR1 SGHKS, CDR2 YYEKEE (reference sequence). The CDR3 spells CASSLAGVNEKLFF. The CDR3, as DNA: TGTGCCAGCAGCTTGGCCGGAGTTAATGAAAAACTGTTTTTT. Using reference TRBV5-5 and TRBJ1-4 for the parts outside the CDR3, the full variable domain is DAGVTQSPTHLIKTRGQQVTLRCSPISGHKSVSWYQQVLGQGPQFIFQYYEKEERGRGNFPDRFSARQFPNYSSELNVNALLLGDSALYLCASSLAGVNEKLFFGSGTQLSVL.

The V and J genes are TRBV7-3 and TRBJ2-2, with TRBD2 as a possible D gene (7 bases). V gave up 5 bases and J gave up 7 bases, with 20 bases separating them. The CDR3 contains 16 residues. Germline CDR1 and CDR2: SGHTA and FQGTGA. In DNA, the CDR3 is TGTGCCAGCAGCCCCGAACTGGGGGGGCCGTACGGGGAGCTGTTTTTT. Translating it yields CASSPELGGPYGELFF.

The chain is built from TRBV4-2 and TRBJ2-1; TRBD1 aligns across 8 bases. This CDR3 comprises 16 residues. V gave up 1 base and J gave up 9 bases; unmatched junction bases: 11. Germline CDR1 and CDR2: LGHNA and YNFKEQ. CDR3 amino acids: CASSQALPGGSGEQFF. The CDR3 DNA reads as TGTGCCAGCAGCCAAGCTCTGCCAGGGGGCTCGGGTGAGCAGTTCTTC.

The V and J genes are TRBV7-2 and TRBJ2-1, with 7 bases aligning to TRBD2. Germline loops: CDR1 SGHTA, CDR2 FQGNSA. The CDR3 loop spans 17 amino acids. The trim removed 5 bases at V and 7 bases at J, leaving 17 bases unmatched. The CDR3 reads CASSPDLLAGVGNEQFF. CDR3 coding DNA: TGTGCCAGCAGCCCAGACCTTCTGGCGGGAGTTGGGAATGAGCAGTTCTTC.

J is TRBJ2-7 and V is TRBV28; 8 positions agree with TRBD1. Germline V CDR1 and CDR2: MDHEN, SYDVKM. The ends lost 4 bases at V and 2 bases at J; junction bases unmatched: 13. CDR3 length equals 17 residues. CDR3 DNA sequence: TGTGCCAGCAGTTCATTTATATCCGACAGGGGCACCTACGAGCAGTACTTC. Translating it yields CASSSFISDRGTYEQYF.

The chain joins TRBV28 to TRBJ2-5; D is unresolved. The CDR3 is made up of 14 amino acids. The V end lost 5 bases, the J end lost 1 base, and 11 bases lay between the germline ends. The germline V gene encodes CDR1 MDHEN and CDR2 SYDVKM. The CDR3, as DNA: TGTGCCAGCAGTAGCCCCCGCGGCCAAGAGACCCAGTACTTC. It specifies CASSSPRGQETQYF.

The rearrangement uses TRBV10-3 and TRBJ2-2; possibly TRBD1 for D (6 bases). The germline CDR1 and CDR2 sequences are ENHRY and SYGVKD. V was clipped by 5 bases and J by 4 bases, with 8 bases between them. This CDR3 contains 13 residues. The CDR3 loop is CAISTGFTGELFF. CDR3 nucleotides: TGTGCCATCAGTACAGGGTTCACCGGGGAGCTGTTTTTT.

The J gene is TRBJ1-1, the V gene TRBV10-2, with 8 bases aligning to TRBD1. Trimming took 6 bases from V and 11 from J; bases not matched to a gene: 14. The CDR3 has 14 residues. Germline loops: CDR1 WSHSY, CDR2 SAAADI. This CDR3 is CASRKTQGELVAFF. As DNA, the CDR3 is TGCGCCAGCAGAAAAACACAGGGGGAGTTGGTGGCTTTCTTT.

Concerning this clone itself: Compared with germline, one end of the junction differs, possibly owing to a read error. J is TRBJ1-2 and V is TRBV28; D uncertain. The CDR3 is 12 residues long. Per the germline V gene, CDR1 is MDHEN and CDR2 is SYDVKM. This CDR3 reads CASSLTRAELCF. The DNA for the CDR3 is TGTGCCAGCAGTTTGACTAGGGCAGAACTTTGCTTC.

The genes are TRBV5-1 and TRBJ2-2, with TRBD2 identical over 14 bases. V gave up 0 bases and J gave up 7 bases; unmatched junction bases: 2. The germline V gene encodes CDR1 SGHRS and CDR2 YFSETQ. The CDR3 consists of 16 residues. CDR3 in amino acids: CASSLEGLAGDGELFF. The CDR3 DNA follows: TGCGCCAGCAGCTTGGAGGGACTAGCGGGAGACGGGGAGCTGTTTTTT.

The V call is TRBV5-6, the J call TRBJ2-1; D not resolved. The CDR3 sequence is 15 residues long. V lost 1 base, J lost 5 bases, and 13 bases lay in between. Per germline, CDR1 SGHDT and CDR2 YYEEEE. The DNA for the CDR3 is TGTGCCAGCAGCTTGATGTCCTTAGATAACAATGAGCAGTTCTTC. It translates to CASSLMSLDNNEQFF.

This chain uses TRBV27 with TRBJ1-4; no firm D call. Germline CDR1 MNHEY, CDR2 SMNVEV (reference sequence). The CDR3 is made up of 14 amino acids. Trimming took off 10 bases at V and 3 bases at J, with 15 bases between the two ends. The CDR3 reads CATKSRMPNEKLFF. The CDR3 bases are TGTGCCACCAAATCGAGAATGCCTAATGAAAAACTGTTTTTT.

This clone was counted between two and nine times. V usage is TRBV6-5 and J usage is TRBJ2-1; 7 bases fit TRBD1. The CDR3 has 12 amino acids. Germline CDR1 reads MNHEY; CDR2 reads SVGAGI. V trimming: 7 bases; J trimming: 8 bases; junction bases outside the gene matches: 5. The CDR3 DNA is TGTGCCAGCAACCGACAGGGCCATGAGCAGTTCTTC. Amino acid sequence: CASNRQGHEQFF.

The chain links TRBV7-8 to TRBJ2-6; 8 bases are a match to TRBD1. This CDR3 comprises 18 residues. Losses at the gene ends were 3 bases for V and 0 bases for J; bases not matched to a gene: 7. Germline V lookup: CDR1 SGHVS, CDR2 FQNEAQ. DNA for the CDR3: TGTGCCAGCAGCTTCCAGACAGGGGTACGCTCTGGGGCCAACGTCCTGACTTTC. This encodes CASSFQTGVRSGANVLTF.

J is TRBJ2-6 and V is TRBV9; maybe TRBD1 (5 bases). Germline lookup yields CDR1 SGDLS and CDR2 YYNGEE. The CDR3 covers 20 residues. Trimming left V 3 bases short and J 0 bases short, with 22 bases between. Here the CDR3 reads CASSDPGTRVSYSGANVLTF. The CDR3 nucleotides are TGTGCCAGCAGCGACCCAGGAACCAGGGTCAGCTACTCTGGGGCCAACGTCCTGACTTTC.

This chain's CDR3 is CASSFGQGMNTEAFF. CDR3 DNA sequence: TGCGCCAGCAGCTTCGGACAGGGGATGAACACTGAAGCTTTCTTT. This rearrangement joins TRBV5-1 to TRBJ1-1; 9 nucleotides line up with TRBD1. V gave up 2 bases and J gave up 0 bases; unmatched junction bases: 2. The CDR3 runs 15 residues. In germline, CDR1 is SGHRS, CDR2 YFSETQ.

This clone came up once. This sequence joins TRBV21-1 and TRBJ2-1; the D call of TRBD1 is as the table states it, not checked on the DNA. TRBV21-1 is a listed pseudogene. There are 22 residues in the CDR3. CDR3 amino acids: CASSTCRAGQGDPLSSYNEQFF. The CDR3 region has the DNA TGTGCCAGCAGCACGTGTCGGGCGGGACAGGGGGATCCTTTGAGCTCCTACAATGAGCAGTTCTTC.

For this clone: A junction boundary mismatches the germline segment, possibly from a read error. DNA for the CDR3: TGTGCTAGCAGCTTCTCAGCCCGGGACAGGAGTCACGAGCAGTACTTC. Encoded protein: CASSFSARDRSHEQYF. The chain combines TRBV7-7 with TRBJ2-5, with TRBD1 matching over 8 bases. The end of the DNA is better explained by TRBJ2-7, so the J call may be wrong. CDR3 size: 16 residues. Germline loops: CDR1 SSHAT, CDR2 FNYEAQ (reference sequence).

V gene TRBV9 combines with J gene TRBJ1-3, with D tentatively TRBD1 (5 bases). The V gene's germline CDR1 is SGDLS and CDR2 YYNGEE. The V and J ends lost 0 bases and 4 bases respectively, with 8 bases between them. The CDR3 sequence is 14 residues long. Here the CDR3 reads CASSVEGHGNTIYF. Written as DNA, the CDR3 is TGTGCCAGCAGCGTAGAGGGGCACGGAAACACCATATATTTT.

This clone was detected only a few times. V usage is TRBV6-6 and J usage is TRBJ2-2; a possible D gene is TRBD1 (6 bases). Trimming shortened V by 10 bases and J by 1 base, and 19 bases separated the two germline ends. The CDR3 totals 16 residues. Per the germline V gene, CDR1 is MNHNY and CDR2 is SVGAGI (reference sequence). CDR3 DNA: TGTGCCACGGCCGGAGTTGGGGGCAAGAACACCGGGGAGCTGTTTTTT. Amino acids: CATAGVGGKNTGELFF.

Only one count was recorded for this clone. V and J are TRBV5-4 and TRBJ2-5, with D possibly being TRBD2 (5 bases). V dropped 4 bases and J dropped 11 bases, with 21 bases sitting between them. Germline CDR1 SGHNT, CDR2 YYREEE (reference sequence). The CDR3 is 14 residues long. The CDR3 loop is CASSRSAVLGEQYF. In nucleotides, the CDR3 is TGTGCCAGCAGCAGATCAGCGGTCCTCGGAGAGCAGTACTTC.

This clone was seen only once. This chain joins TRBV5-8 and TRBJ2-1, with 9 bases lining up with TRBD2. The CDR3 consists of 14 residues. The V gene end was trimmed by 7 bases and the J gene end by 4 bases; junction bases not matched to a gene: 6. Germline V gene data show CDR1 as SGHTS and CDR2 as YDEGEE. In nucleotides, the CDR3 is TGTGCCAGCTCCAGGACTAGCGTATACAATGAGCAGTTCTTC. Translating gives CASSRTSVYNEQFF.

The chain couples TRBV27 to TRBJ2-7; TRBD2 matches 8 bases. The V gene end was trimmed by 2 bases and the J gene end by 3 bases; junction bases not matched to a gene: 6. CDR1 is MNHEY, CDR2 SMNVEV, per germline (reference sequence). This CDR3 spans 15 amino acids. In DNA, the CDR3 is TGTGCCAGCAGTTTACCTGGGACTAGGGTCTACGAGCAGTACTTC. Protein product: CASSLPGTRVYEQYF.

The chain joins TRBV5-1 to TRBJ2-7, with 7 positions matching TRBD2. The germline V gene has CDR1 SGHRS and CDR2 YFSETQ. The CDR3 consists of 16 residues. The ends lost 4 bases at V and 0 bases at J; junction bases unmatched: 10. The DNA for the CDR3 is TGCGCCAGCAGCCAAAAAAGTAGCGGGTCCTCCTACGAGCAGTACTTC. Residues: CASSQKSSGSSYEQYF.

The chain recombines TRBV7-9 with TRBJ2-5; a weak D match, TRBD1 (5 bases). Germline lookup yields CDR1 SEHNR and CDR2 FQNEAQ (reference sequence). The CDR3 extends over 15 amino acids. The V gene lost 2 bases and the J gene lost 1 base, with 11 bases spanning the gap. CDR3 amino acids: CASSLLRTTQETQYF. CDR3 coding DNA: TGTGCCAGCAGCTTACTTCGGACAACCCAAGAGACCCAGTACTTC.

This chain links TRBV27 with TRBJ1-2; possibly TRBD1 for D (5 bases). This CDR3 comprises 14 residues. V was cut by 0 bases and J by 2 bases, with 7 bases left in between. Germline-derived CDR1 and CDR2 are MNHEY and SMNVEV (reference sequence). CDR3 sequence reads: CASSLSGLNYGYTF. As DNA, the CDR3 is TGTGCCAGCAGTTTATCGGGACTCAACTATGGCTACACCTTC.

J is TRBJ2-3 and V is TRBV4-2; 7 bases line up with TRBD2. This CDR3 region has 15 residues. In germline, CDR1 is LGHNA, CDR2 YNFKEQ. The V segment lost 2 bases and the J segment 8 bases; nucleotides outside the gene matches: 10. The chain's CDR3 is CASSQRGGDSGTQYF. The CDR3 nucleotides are TGTGCCAGCAGCCAAAGGGGAGGGGATTCGGGTACGCAGTATTTT.

This clone appeared a few times. The chain links TRBV19 to TRBJ2-3; no clear D gene. The CDR3 extends over 11 amino acids. Between the trimmed V and J ends, which lost 5 bases and 3 bases, there was a span of 3 bases. Germline V gives CDR1 LNHDA, CDR2 SQIVND (reference sequence). The CDR3 loop is CASSRTDTQYF. The CDR3 region has the DNA TGTGCCAGTAGTCGTACAGATACGCAGTATTTT.

This chain connects TRBV18 to TRBJ2-1, with a tentative D call TRBD1 (6 bases). Per germline, CDR1 KGHSH and CDR2 LQKENI. V was shortened by 4 bases and J by 2 bases, with 15 bases between the two germline ends. The CDR3 has 16 amino acids. DNA of the CDR3: TGTGCCAGCTCACTCACAGGGAATCGTGCCTACAATGAGCAGTTCTTC. It yields the protein CASSLTGNRAYNEQFF.

The chain uses TRBV7-3 and TRBJ2-2; TRBD1 matches at 10 bases. J was trimmed by 5 bases and V by 5 bases; bases with no gene match: 5. Germline loops: CDR1 SGHTA, CDR2 FQGTGA. The CDR3 covers 15 residues. The CDR3 region has the DNA TGTGCCAGCAGCCCGGGACAGGGGAATACCGGGGAGCTGTTTTTT. Its translation is CASSPGQGNTGELFF.